These 16 T cell receptor beta chains were sequenced from one sample in a study of OX40 agonist ivuxolimab in advanced cancers. Some clones are missing from TCRdb's copy, which holds only in-frame ones; the method was immunoSEQ multiplex PCR. The sample holds 57,000 or so clones, about 83% seen once. Sequencing was performed on CD4+ or CD8+ T cells sorted from blood, taken in a trial of the OX40 agonist ivuxolimab. The receptors here all came from an adult with an advanced solid tumor such as melanoma, head and neck, liver or kidney cancer.

The CDR3 sequence: CASSQSSGRSYGYTF. In DNA form, the CDR3 reads TGCGCCAGCAGTCAATCGTCAGGAAGGAGCTATGGCTACACCTTC. The chain joins TRBV23-1 to TRBJ1-2; D not certain. TRBV23-1 qualifies as an ORF whose function is uncertain. Between the trimmed V and J ends, which lost 0 bases and 4 bases, there was a span of 12 bases. The CDR3 is made up of 15 amino acids.

The chain carries TRBV6-5 and TRBJ1-2; 8 nucleotides line up with TRBD1. The junction had 5 bases not matched to a gene; V was cut back by 0 bases and J by 5 bases. This CDR3 has 15 amino acids. From germline, CDR1 is MNHEY and CDR2 SVGAGI. The CDR3 here is CASSYSQGAQYGYTF. In nucleotides, the CDR3 is TGTGCCAGCAGTTACTCGCAGGGGGCTCAATATGGCTACACCTTC.

This chain uses TRBV30 with TRBJ2-5; D remains unclear. The CDR3 is 11 amino acids. Per germline, CDR1 GTSNPN and CDR2 SVGIG (reference sequence). Deletions cut 5 bases from V and 5 bases from J, with 9 bases between. The CDR3 region is CAWGLQETQYF. The CDR3 DNA reads TGTGCCTGGGGCCTGCAGGAGACCCAGTACTTC.

The chain is built from TRBV7-9 and TRBJ2-1, with 7 bases aligning to TRBD2. Losses at the gene ends were 2 bases for V and 3 bases for J; bases not matched to a gene: 10. The CDR3 loop spans 17 amino acids. The germline gives CDR1 SEHNR, CDR2 FQNEAQ (reference sequence). The DNA of the CDR3 is TGTGCCAGCAGCTTATATACCGGGACTAATAGCTACAATGAGCAGTTCTTC. Its protein product is CASSLYTGTNSYNEQFF. The whole variable domain, remainder taken from reference TRBV7-9 and TRBJ2-1, is DTGVSQNPRHKITKRGQNVTFRCDPISEHNRLYWYRQTLGQGPEFLTYFQNEAQLEKSRLLSDRFSAERPKGSFSTLEIQRTEQGDSAMYLCASSLYTGTNSYNEQFFGPGTRLTVL.

J is TRBJ2-5 and V is TRBV30; the match to TRBD1 covers 10 bases. Losses at the gene ends were 3 bases for V and 5 bases for J; bases not matched to a gene: 6. The CDR3 covers 14 residues. The germline CDR1 and CDR2 sequences are GTSNPN and SVGIG (reference sequence). This chain's CDR3 is CAWRATGGWETQYF. In DNA, the CDR3 is TGTGCCTGGAGGGCGACAGGGGGCTGGGAGACCCAGTACTTC.

This clone has only a few counts. This sequence joins TRBV28 and TRBJ1-2; no clear D gene. With 10 bases removed from V and 4 bases from J, the gap between germline ends came to 19 bases. Germline V CDR1 and CDR2: MDHEN, SYDVKM. This CDR3 contains 14 residues. DNA for the CDR3: TGTGCCATTTATGGGCACCTTGTGGGCTATGGCTACACCTTC. The encoded protein is CAIYGHLVGYGYTF.

Worth noting for this clone: The junction and the germline gene differ at one end; a read error may be behind it. The J gene is TRBJ2-3, the V gene TRBV7-7; 12 bases fit TRBD2. This CDR3 comprises 15 residues. CDR1 SSHAT and CDR2 FNYEAQ come from the germline V gene (reference sequence). The CDR3, as DNA: TGTGCTAGCAGCCGGACTAGCGGGGACACAGATACGCAGTATTTT. It translates to CASSRTSGDTDTQYF.

This clone has a handful of counts. This sequence joins TRBV2 and TRBJ2-7, with 9 bases matching TRBD1. The CDR3 totals 16 residues. V was pared by 8 bases and J by 4 bases, with 15 bases of the junction left unmatched. Germline CDR1 SNHLY, CDR2 FYNNEI. CDR3 bases: TGTGCCAGCCGACCGGGACAGGGTAGTTTCTTGTACGAGCAGTACTTC. This sequence encodes CASRPGQGSFLYEQYF.

The chain is built from TRBV27 and TRBJ2-5, with 8 bases that match TRBD1. The CDR3 has 14 amino acids. With V trimmed by 3 bases and J by 2 bases, 2 bases remained unmatched. Germline values: CDR1 MNHEY, CDR2 SMNVEV (reference sequence). The CDR3: CASSFRTGQETQYF. For the CDR3, the DNA is TGTGCCAGCAGTTTCCGGACAGGGCAAGAGACCCAGTACTTC.

The rearrangement uses TRBV6-5 and TRBJ1-2; TRBD1 agrees at 10 bases. Germline CDR1 is MNHEY and CDR2 is SVGAGI. The CDR3 extends over 15 amino acids. J was trimmed by 5 bases and V by 0 bases; bases with no gene match: 3. Written as DNA, the CDR3 is TGTGCCAGCAGTTACTCGGGGACAGGGGAGTATGGCTACACCTTC. Encoded protein: CASSYSGTGEYGYTF.

V is TRBV6-5 and J is TRBJ2-1; 8 bases agree with TRBD2. Germline-derived CDR1 and CDR2 are MNHEY and SVGAGI. The J segment lost 5 bases and the V segment lost 1 base, leaving 7 bases of the junction unmatched. This CDR3 spans 16 amino acids. CDR3 DNA sequence: TGTGCCAGCAGTTACTGGGGCGGGGGGTCTCACAATGAGCAGTTCTTC. Protein sequence: CASSYWGGGSHNEQFF.

V and J are TRBV11-2 and TRBJ2-7; 11 nucleotides match TRBD2. Germline CDR1 reads SGHAT; CDR2 reads FQNNGV. J lost 4 bases, V lost 6 bases, and 8 bases had no gene match. This CDR3 region has 15 residues. CDR3 sequence (DNA): TGTGCCAGCAGTCTACTACTAGCGGGAGATTACGAGCAGTACTTC. Amino acid sequence: CASSLLLAGDYEQYF.

The chain couples TRBV7-9 to TRBJ1-4; D unclear. CDR1 SEHNR and CDR2 FQNEAQ come from the germline V gene (reference sequence). Between the trimmed V and J ends, which lost 3 bases and 7 bases, there was a span of 12 bases. There are 14 residues in the CDR3. The CDR3 is CASSFTGEAEKLFF. The CDR3 region has the DNA TGTGCCAGCAGCTTTACCGGGGAGGCTGAAAAACTGTTTTTT.

The J gene is TRBJ2-7, the V gene TRBV27; D perhaps matches TRBD1 (6 bases). Deletions cut 6 bases from V and 5 bases from J, with 20 bases between. CDR3 length: 15 residues. In germline, CDR1 is MNHEY, CDR2 SMNVEV (reference sequence). DNA of the CDR3: TGTGCCAGCAGACTGAGGGGGATAGACCGAGACGAGCAGTACTTC. Protein sequence: CASRLRGIDRDEQYF.

V and J are TRBV7-2 and TRBJ2-7, with D possibly being TRBD1 (5 bases). Germline V gene sequence: CDR1 SGHTA, CDR2 FQGNSA. The length of the CDR3 is 15 residues. V was trimmed by 5 bases and J by 0 bases, leaving 14 bases between them. The CDR3 nucleotides are TGTGCCAGCAGCCAAGGGGCTTCAAGCTCCTACGAGCAGTACTTC. It specifies CASSQGASSSYEQYF.

This clone was found a few times. The chain recombines TRBV2 with TRBJ1-5; D may be TRBD1 (5 bases). Looked up from germline, CDR1 is SNHLY and CDR2 is FYNNEI. The CDR3 consists of 14 residues. V lost 5 bases, J lost 0 bases, and 8 bases lay in between. The CDR3 DNA follows: TGTGCCAGCAGTCAGACAGCTAGCAATCAGCCCCAGCATTTT. It is translated as CASSQTASNQPQHF.